The 20 T cell receptor beta chains in this list originate from one sample, sequenced in a study of T cell responses to AZD1222 COVID-19 vaccine. Some clones are missing from TCRdb's copy, which holds only in-frame ones; the method was immunoSEQ multiplex PCR. The sample consists of about 150,000 clones, around 87% of them appearing once. This sample comprised peripheral blood, obtained 28 days after the second AZD1222 dose. These receptors all stem from an adult who received the AZD1222 COVID-19 vaccine.

V is TRBV4-3 and J is TRBJ2-1; 11 bases fit TRBD2. This CDR3 comprises 15 residues. Per germline, CDR1 LGHNA and CDR2 YSLEER. With V trimmed by 4 bases and J by 5 bases, 4 bases remained unmatched. The CDR3 is CASSLLAGGDNEQFF. In DNA, the CDR3 is TGCGCCAGCAGCCTGCTAGCGGGAGGAGACAATGAGCAGTTCTTC.

The V call is TRBV6-5, the J call TRBJ1-1, with 7 bases that match TRBD1. With V trimmed by 4 bases and J by 5 bases, 10 bases remained unmatched. The CDR3 is made up of 15 amino acids. The germline gives CDR1 MNHEY, CDR2 SVGAGI. CDR3 sequence reads: CASSSRNRGSTEAFF. CDR3 nucleotide sequence: TGTGCCAGCAGTTCGCGTAACAGGGGAAGTACTGAAGCTTTCTTT.

J is TRBJ2-5 and V is TRBV7-9, with D possibly matching TRBD2 (5 bases). CDR3 length equals 19 residues. The germline CDR1 and CDR2 sequences are SEHNR and FQNEAQ (reference sequence). The V end lost 0 bases, the J end lost 5 bases, and 25 bases lay between the germline ends. CDR3 protein: CASSLAPWLRRRHEETQYF. The CDR3 bases are TGTGCCAGCAGCTTAGCGCCGTGGTTGAGGAGGCGCCACGAGGAGACCCAGTACTTC. Using reference TRBV7-9 and TRBJ2-5 for the parts outside the CDR3, the full variable domain is DTGVSQNPRHKITKRGQNVTFRCDPISEHNRLYWYRQTLGQGPEFLTYFQNEAQLEKSRLLSDRFSAERPKGSFSTLEIQRTEQGDSAMYLCASSLAPWLRRRHEETQYFGPGTRLLVL.

The V call is TRBV18, the J call TRBJ2-1, with 12 bases identical to TRBD2. V trimming: 4 bases; J trimming: 7 bases; junction bases outside the gene matches: 5. The CDR3 runs to 15 residues. Germline V gene data show CDR1 as KGHSH and CDR2 as LQKENI. As DNA, the CDR3 is TGTGCCAGCTCACAGACTAGCGGGAGTAGTAATGAGCAGTTCTTC. Protein sequence: CASSQTSGSSNEQFF.

The genes are TRBV28 and TRBJ1-1, with D perhaps matching TRBD1 (6 bases). Germline assignment: CDR1 MDHEN and CDR2 SYDVKM. This CDR3 contains 13 residues. The V and J ends lost 5 bases and 10 bases respectively, with 17 bases between them. CDR3 residues: CASSAPGGRIAFF. The DNA for the CDR3 is TGTGCCAGCAGTGCTCCCGGGGGGCGTATAGCTTTCTTT.

This clone has a handful of counts. The chain links TRBV13 to TRBJ2-6; D is uncertain. The CDR3 contains 13 residues. The ends were cut back, 6 bases at V and 4 bases at J, with 7 bases in the middle. The germline CDR1 and CDR2 sequences are PRHDT and FYEKMQ (reference sequence). As DNA, the CDR3 is TGTGCCAGCAGGGTTAACGGGGCCAACGTCCTGACTTTC. Protein sequence: CASRVNGANVLTF.

The gene calls are TRBV11-3 and TRBJ2-2; D not certain. The CDR3 totals 13 residues. Germline V gene lookup returns CDR1 SGHNT and CDR2 YENEEA. V dropped 1 base and J dropped 5 bases, with 5 bases sitting between them. As DNA, the CDR3 is TGTGCCAGCAGCTTAGTCAGGACCGGGGAGCTGTTTTTT. Translated: CASSLVRTGELFF.

The CDR3 spells CASSQWDRAEKLFF. The CDR3, as DNA: TGTGCCAGCAGCCAATGGGACAGGGCTGAAAAACTGTTTTTT. The V and J genes are TRBV3-1 (or the pseudogene TRBV3-2) and TRBJ1-4; 9 bases map to TRBD1. The V and J ends lost 2 bases and 7 bases, in that order; junction bases with no gene match: 2. Looked up from germline, CDR1 is LGHDT and CDR2 is YNNKEL (reference sequence). The CDR3 consists of 14 residues.

This chain connects TRBV20-1 to TRBJ2-7; 10 positions agree with TRBD2. CDR1 is DFQATT and CDR2 is SNEGSKA in the germline V gene (reference sequence). With V trimmed by 3 bases and J by 6 bases, 11 bases remained unmatched. The CDR3 length is 15 residues. Written as DNA, the CDR3 is TGCAGTGCTAGTTGGGCTAGCGGGAGCCGGGGCGAGCAGTACTTC. Its protein product is CSASWASGSRGEQYF.

The chain recombines TRBV5-4 with TRBJ2-7, with TRBD2 matching over 12 bases. The germline gives CDR1 SGHNT, CDR2 YYREEE (reference sequence). The CDR3 extends over 16 amino acids. J lost 4 bases, V lost 5 bases, and 10 bases had no gene match. DNA for the CDR3: TGTGCCAGCAGTCGAGAGACTAGCGGGAGTTCATACGAGCAGTACTTC. Its protein product is CASSRETSGSSYEQYF.

This chain connects TRBV5-7 to TRBJ1-5, with 7 bases fitting TRBD1. TRBV5-7 is annotated as an ORF whose role is uncertain. V lost 1 base, J lost 7 bases, and 8 bases stayed unmatched. The CDR3 sequence is 15 residues long. The CDR3 bases are TGTGCCAGCAGCTTGAAGGGCAGGGGGATCCAGCCCCAGCATTTT. Translation gives CASSLKGRGIQPQHF.

The chain combines TRBV5-1 with TRBJ2-5, with 10 bases lining up with TRBD2. This CDR3 has 15 residues. Germline lookup yields CDR1 SGHRS and CDR2 YFSETQ. The J segment lost 2 bases and the V segment lost 1 base, leaving 2 bases of the junction unmatched. The CDR3 DNA sequence: TGCGCCAGCAGCTTGTCTAGCGGGAGACAAGAGACCCAGTACTTC. It is translated as CASSLSSGRQETQYF.

With regard to this clone: Sequence at one end of the junction differs from germline and may be a read error. The V call is TRBV5-1, the J call TRBJ1-1, with a weak D call TRBD1 (6 bases). The length of the CDR3 is 17 residues. Looked up from germline, CDR1 is SGHRS and CDR2 is YFSETQ. CDR3 coding DNA: TGCGCCAGCAGCCCCAGATTGAGCAACCAGGGGAACGCTGAAGCTTTCTTT. Amino acid sequence: CASSPRLSNQGNAEAFF.

Only a few counts were recorded for this clone. This rearrangement joins TRBV5-4 to TRBJ1-2; 8 bases are shared with TRBD1. The junction had 15 bases not matched to a gene; V was cut back by 4 bases and J by 4 bases. Germline V gives CDR1 SGHNT, CDR2 YYREEE (reference sequence). This CDR3 is 17 amino acids long. In nucleotides, the CDR3 is TGTGCCAGCAGCGTCCCGGGACAGGAGTCCCTATCCTATGGCTACACCTTC. Translation: CASSVPGQESLSYGYTF.

The V gene is TRBV6-1, the J gene TRBJ1-5; D not resolved. Trimming removed 0 bases from V and 7 bases from J, with 10 bases in between. The CDR3 is 14 amino acids. Germline assignment: CDR1 MNHNS and CDR2 SASEGT. For the CDR3, the DNA is TGTGCCAGCAGTGAAGCGACGTGGAGGCAGCCCCAGCATTTT. It codes for CASSEATWRQPQHF.

The chain is built from TRBV13 and TRBJ2-1, with 10 bases identical to TRBD2. The CDR3 totals 13 residues. Germline CDR1 PRHDT, CDR2 FYEKMQ (reference sequence). Losses at the gene ends were 9 bases for V and 5 bases for J; bases not matched to a gene: 4. The DNA of the CDR3 is TGTGCCAGTTCTAGCGGGAGTAACAATGAGCAGTTCTTC. Translated, it gives CASSSGSNNEQFF.

Comment on this clone: A much larger clone lies one base from this, so it may be a read error. Within the sample, other DNA sequences also encode this same CDR3. J is TRBJ2-1 and V is TRBV2, with a tentative D call TRBD1 (6 bases). Germline V gene sequence: CDR1 SNHLY, CDR2 FYNNEI. V was cut by 6 bases and J by 4 bases, with 16 bases left in between. This CDR3 comprises 15 residues. This chain's CDR3 is CASRQGGSAYNEQFF. The CDR3 DNA reads as TGTGCCAGCAGACAAGGGGGAAGCGCATACAATGAGCAGTTCTTC.

This clone has just one count. This chain links TRBV2 with TRBJ2-5; either TRBD1 or TRBD2 may fit D (6 bases each). Germline CDR1 reads SNHLY; CDR2 reads FYNNEI. The CDR3 loop spans 14 amino acids. V was clipped by 8 bases and J by 2 bases, with 15 bases between them. The CDR3 DNA reads as TGTGCCAGCGGGGGGCGGAGTCAACAAGAGACCCAGTACTTC. This sequence encodes CASGGRSQQETQYF.

CDR3 region: CASSLGLDAYYGYTF. The DNA for the CDR3 is TGTGCCAGCAGCTTGGGATTGGACGCTTACTATGGCTACACCTTC. V gene TRBV5-4 combines with J gene TRBJ1-2; D is undetermined. The CDR3 is 15 residues long. Germline values: CDR1 SGHNT, CDR2 YYREEE (reference sequence). Trimming shortened V by 0 bases and J by 3 bases, and 12 bases separated the two germline ends.

This clone was counted a few times. The CDR3 is CAISESGGRARYNEQFF. The DNA for the CDR3 is TGTGCCATCAGTGAGTCGGGCGGGAGGGCCAGGTACAATGAGCAGTTCTTC. The V gene is TRBV10-3, the J gene TRBJ2-1, with 9 bases aligning to TRBD2. The germline V gene has CDR1 ENHRY and CDR2 SYGVKD. The CDR3 runs 17 residues. Unmatched junction bases numbered 7, after V lost 0 bases and J lost 4 bases.